The source of this T cell receptor beta chain is a study of cytotoxic CD8 clonotypes in ibrutinib-treated CLL. About the study: The patients comprised roughly 10 relapsed/refractory and some 15 treatment-naive cases, roughly 18 IGHV unmutated. The study, taken as a whole, reports: Patients had baseline clonality above age-matched healthy donors, and this clonality moved with circulating CD8+ T-cell counts.

The CDR3 totals 13 residues. CDR1 is MNHEY and CDR2 is SMNVEV in the germline V gene (reference sequence). Trimming shortened V by 4 bases and J by 0 bases, and 6 bases separated the two germline ends. Data came from immunoSEQ multiplex PCR; TCRdb stores just in-frame clones and leaves some out. The profile shows about 92,000 clones, roughly four fifths of them singletons. About this clone itself: Antigen specificity is unknown.

This rearrangement joins TRBV27 to TRBJ1-2, with D tentatively TRBD1 (6 bases). The specimen was PBMCs, collected after 24 months of ibrutinib treatment. The clonotype was recovered from a human donor with chronic lymphocytic leukemia. The CDR3 nucleotides read TGTGCCAGCAGTTACAGGGCTAACTATGGCTACACCTTC. It yields the protein CASSYRANYGYTF.